These 17 T cell receptor beta chains share one sample of origin, sequenced in a study of blood T cell repertoires in COVID-19. Libraries were prepared by immunoSEQ multiplex PCR; TCRdb keeps only in-frame clonotypes and omits some of them. The repertoire holds 180,000 or so clones, 80% to 90% seen once, with 3% to 4% in the top ten. The sequenced sample consisted of peripheral blood. These receptors came from a man aged 18 to 29 with active or convalescent COVID-19.

This sequence joins TRBV27 and TRBJ2-1; a possible D gene is TRBD1 (5 bases). The V and J ends lost 8 bases and 1 base respectively, with 15 bases between them. The CDR3 has 15 amino acids. Germline V gene sequence: CDR1 MNHEY, CDR2 SMNVEV (reference sequence). Written as DNA, the CDR3 is TGTGCCAGCGTTGCGACAGCCCCTTCCTACAATGAGCAGTTCTTC. Amino acids: CASVATAPSYNEQFF.

The chain carries TRBV4-1 and TRBJ2-3, with TRBD2 as a possible D gene (6 bases). This CDR3 is built from 19 residues. Germline V gives CDR1 MGHRA, CDR2 YSYEKL. V lost 0 bases to trimming and J lost 1 base, with 20 bases between them. The CDR3 nucleotides are TGCGCCAGCAGCCAAGATGTGGAGGGGAGCCTTCCTCGCACAGATACGCAGTATTTT. It translates to CASSQDVEGSLPRTDTQYF.

The chain recombines TRBV5-4 with TRBJ1-2, with 9 nucleotides matching TRBD1. The CDR3 sequence is 14 residues long. After removal of 3 bases from V and 8 bases from J, the junction contained 8 bases not matched to a gene. CDR1 SGHNT and CDR2 YYREEE come from the germline V gene (reference sequence). The CDR3 DNA reads TGTGCCAGCAGCTACGGACAGGGGATCGAGGGCTACACCTTC. Its translation is CASSYGQGIEGYTF.

CDR3 in amino acids: CASSNGAGRAEKLFF. The CDR3 DNA sequence: TGTGCCAGCAGCAACGGGGCGGGGAGGGCTGAAAAACTGTTTTTT. This chain uses TRBV11-3 with TRBJ1-4; TRBD1 might be the D (5 bases). Germline assignment: CDR1 SGHNT and CDR2 YENEEA. The CDR3 is 15 residues long. The germline V and J ends were trimmed by 5 bases and 7 bases, with 17 bases remaining between them. Full variable domain (outside the CDR3, taken from reference TRBV11-3 and TRBJ1-4): EAGVVQSPRYKIIEKKQPVAFWCNPISGHNTLYWYLQNLGQGPELLIRYENEEAVDDSQLPKDRFSAERLKGVDSTLKIQPAELGDSAVYLCASSNGAGRAEKLFFGSGTQLSVL.

The genes are TRBV5-1 and TRBJ2-7, with 8 bases identical to TRBD1. CDR3 size: 18 residues. V shed 0 bases and J 2 bases; nucleotides not matched to a gene: 13. Per the germline V gene, CDR1 is SGHRS and CDR2 is YFSETQ. CDR3 nucleotides: TGCGCCAGCAGCTTGGGTATTCCTACAGGGGGAAGGACCTACGAGCAGTACGTC. Its translation: CASSLGIPTGGRTYEQYV.

The V gene is TRBV27, the J gene TRBJ2-2; the match to TRBD2 covers 8 bases. Germline CDR1 is MNHEY and CDR2 is SMNVEV (reference sequence). The ends lost 5 bases at V and 4 bases at J; junction bases unmatched: 6. This CDR3 is 15 amino acids long. CDR3 sequence (DNA): TGTGCCAGCAGTCCAGGACTAGCCCCCACCGGGGAGCTGTTTTTT. This translates into CASSPGLAPTGELFF.

The CDR3 nucleotides read TGTGCCAGCAGCCCGGGACTCTATGGCTACACCTTC. Translated: CASSPGLYGYTF. V gene TRBV9 combines with J gene TRBJ1-2; D may be TRBD1 (5 bases). Germline values: CDR1 SGDLS, CDR2 YYNGEE. The V end was cut by 4 bases, the J end by 4 bases, with 8 bases between. This CDR3 contains 12 residues.

This chain links TRBV28 with TRBJ1-5; D gene unclear. Trimming removed 6 bases at V and 0 bases at J, with 15 bases between. The CDR3 sequence is 16 residues long. Germline V CDR1 and CDR2: MDHEN, SYDVKM. The chain's CDR3 is CASRQSLFYSNQPQHF. The CDR3 coding sequence is TGTGCCAGCAGACAGTCCTTGTTTTATAGCAATCAGCCCCAGCATTTT.

This chain joins TRBV13 and TRBJ2-5; TRBD2 matches at 9 bases. The germline V gene has CDR1 PRHDT and CDR2 FYEKMQ (reference sequence). The CDR3 totals 15 residues. Unmatched junction bases numbered 4, after V lost 2 bases and J lost 3 bases. CDR3 in amino acids: CASSLLAGTEETQYF. Written as DNA, the CDR3 is TGTGCCAGCAGCTTACTAGCGGGGACAGAAGAGACCCAGTACTTC.

The chain joins TRBV5-1 to TRBJ2-3; D possibly corresponds to TRBD1 (5 bases). V lost 2 bases to trimming and J lost 2 bases, with 12 bases between them. Germline assignment: CDR1 SGHRS and CDR2 YFSETQ. CDR3 length: 15 residues. The CDR3 bases are TGCGCCAGCAGCTTTCAGGGCCCCCCCACAGATACGCAGTATTTT. Its protein product is CASSFQGPPTDTQYF.

The rearrangement uses TRBV30 and TRBJ1-5; the match to TRBD1 covers 8 bases. In germline, CDR1 is GTSNPN, CDR2 SVGIG (reference sequence). V lost 7 bases to trimming and J lost 4 bases; unmatched junction nucleotides: 6. The CDR3 is 13 residues long. DNA for the CDR3: TGTGCCTTCACCCAGGGGGCGAATCAGCCCCAGCATTTT. Translation gives CAFTQGANQPQHF. Based on the CDR3 plus reference TRBV30 and TRBJ1-5, the full variable domain is SQTIHQWPATLVQPVGSPLSLECTVEGTSNPNLYWYRQAAGRGLQLLFYSVGIGQISSEVPQNLSASRPQDRQFILSSKKLLLSDSGFYLCAFTQGANQPQHFGDGTRLSIL.

The chain couples TRBV7-9 to TRBJ2-1, with 9 bases matching TRBD1. The germline CDR1 and CDR2 sequences are SEHNR and FQNEAQ (reference sequence). This CDR3 contains 16 residues. V shed 2 bases, J shed 4 bases, and the junction held 6 bases outside the gene matches. Here the CDR3 reads CASSLTATGGYNEQFF. CDR3 DNA sequence: TGTGCCAGCAGCTTAACCGCGACAGGGGGTTACAATGAGCAGTTCTTC.

The V gene is TRBV6-5, the J gene TRBJ1-1; weak D call: TRBD1 (6 bases). This CDR3 comprises 14 residues. Germline CDR1 is MNHEY and CDR2 is SVGAGI. The V end was cut by 2 bases, the J end by 4 bases, with 11 bases between. The CDR3: CASSYEGVGTEAFF. The CDR3 nucleotides read TGTGCCAGCAGTTACGAGGGGGTAGGCACTGAAGCTTTCTTT.

This sequence joins TRBV7-8 and TRBJ1-1; 8 nucleotides match TRBD1. The CDR3 consists of 15 residues. CDR1 and CDR2 from the germline V gene are SGHVS and FQNEAQ. Trimming took 6 bases from V and 7 from J; bases not matched to a gene: 13. The CDR3 loop is CASSRPLGQGREAFF. The CDR3 coding sequence is TGTGCCAGCAGTCGACCATTAGGACAGGGACGTGAAGCTTTCTTT.

This clone was detected only a few times. The chain uses TRBV12-3 or TRBV12-4 and TRBJ1-2; tentatively, D is TRBD1 (5 bases). The CDR3 runs 13 residues. Trimming shortened V by 3 bases and J by 7 bases, and 12 bases separated the two germline ends. CDR3 region: CASSFGGISGYTF. The CDR3 DNA follows: TGTGCCAGCAGTTTTGGGGGGATTAGTGGCTACACCTTC.

The chain joins TRBV19 to TRBJ2-7; TRBD2 aligns across 11 bases. V lost 10 bases and J lost 2; bases outside the gene matches: 7. The CDR3 totals 14 residues. Germline V gene data show CDR1 as LNHDA and CDR2 as SQIVND (reference sequence). The CDR3 loop is CANPLAGGAYEQYV. The CDR3 coding sequence is TGTGCCAACCCGCTAGCGGGAGGTGCCTACGAGCAGTACGTC.

This clone was observed a single time. The V and J genes are TRBV7-2 and TRBJ2-2; D is perhaps TRBD1 (6 bases). Germline CDR1 reads SGHTA; CDR2 reads FQGNSA. The CDR3 length is 14 residues. V gave up 6 bases and J gave up 5 bases, with 13 bases separating them. The CDR3 coding sequence is TGTGCCAGCAGTTATGACAGGACGACCGGGGAGCTGTTTTTT. Translated, it gives CASSYDRTTGELFF.